A single sample is the source of the 15 T cell receptor beta chains below, sequenced in a study of cytomegalovirus exposure and HLA in healthy donors. The table came from immunoSEQ multiplex PCR; TCRdb's copy has only in-frame clones and leaves some out. The sample consists of under 60,000 clones, 88% of them appearing once. The sequenced sample consisted of PBMCs. The receptor set was obtained from a woman in her twenties or thirties in good health and CMV-seronegative.

The chain couples TRBV11-2 to TRBJ2-7; TRBD2 agrees at 14 bases. After removal of 6 bases from V and 6 bases from J, the junction contained 10 bases not matched to a gene. The CDR3 runs to 16 residues. The germline V gene encodes CDR1 SGHAT and CDR2 FQNNGV. DNA of the CDR3: TGTGCCAGCAGACCGGGACTAGCGGGGGATCTCGCCGAGCAGTACTTC. This encodes CASRPGLAGDLAEQYF.

The chain uses TRBV28 and TRBJ2-6; no firm D call. The CDR3 spans 12 residues. Germline V gene lookup returns CDR1 MDHEN and CDR2 SYDVKM. V dropped 6 bases and J dropped 3 bases, with 3 bases sitting between them. CDR3: CASSLGANVLTF. DNA for the CDR3: TGTGCCAGCAGCCTTGGGGCCAACGTCCTGACTTTC. The full variable domain, in which reference TRBV28 and TRBJ2-6 provide the parts outside the CDR3, is DVKVTQSSRYLVKRTGEKVFLECVQDMDHENMFWYRQDPGLGLRLIYFSYDVKMKEKGDIPEGYSVSREKKERFSLILESASTNQTSMYLCASSLGANVLTFGAGSRLTVL.

The V and J genes are TRBV2 and TRBJ2-1, with D perhaps matching TRBD1 (6 bases). The CDR3 contains 13 residues. Trimming took 8 bases from V and 6 from J, leaving 14 bases between them. Looked up from germline, CDR1 is SNHLY and CDR2 is FYNNEI. The CDR3 coding sequence is TGTGCCAGCCTGGGGGCCAGAGGCAATGAGCAGTTCTTC. This translates into CASLGARGNEQFF. The whole variable domain, remainder taken from reference TRBV2 and TRBJ2-1, is EPEVTQTPSHQVTQMGQEVILRCVPISNHLYFYWYRQILGQKVEFLVSFYNNEISEKSEIFDDQFSVERPDGSNFTLKIRSTKLEDSAMYFCASLGARGNEQFFGPGTRLTVL.

The V gene is TRBV15, the J gene TRBJ2-7, with 7 bases identical to TRBD1. The V segment lost 0 bases and the J segment 3 bases; nucleotides outside the gene matches: 11. CDR3 size: 17 residues. Germline values: CDR1 LNHNV, CDR2 YYDKDF (reference sequence). CDR3 amino acids: CATSRDWGQTNYYEQYF. The CDR3 nucleotides read TGTGCCACCAGCAGAGATTGGGGACAGACCAATTACTACGAGCAGTACTTC. Using reference TRBV15 and TRBJ2-7 for the parts outside the CDR3, the full variable domain is DAMVIQNPRYQVTQFGKPVTLSCSQTLNHNVMYWYQQKSSQAPKLLFHYYDKDFNNEADTPDNFQSRRPNTSFCFLDIRSPGLGDTAMYLCATSRDWGQTNYYEQYFGPGTRLTVT.

This clone occurred once. This rearrangement joins TRBV27 to TRBJ1-1; the D gene is possibly TRBD1 (5 bases). The CDR3 runs 11 residues. V lost 6 bases to trimming and J lost 4 bases, with 6 bases between them. Per germline, CDR1 MNHEY and CDR2 SMNVEV (reference sequence). The CDR3 spells CASSGGTEAFF. The CDR3, as DNA: TGTGCCAGCAGCGGGGGCACTGAAGCTTTCTTT.

This clone was observed a single time. The chain is built from TRBV25-1 and TRBJ2-7; weak D call: TRBD2 (7 bases). This CDR3 comprises 11 residues. Trimming pared 8 bases from V and 6 bases from J, leaving 11 bases between. The V gene's germline CDR1 is MGHDK and CDR2 SYGVNS. The CDR3 DNA reads TGTGCCAGCGGGGGGGCTGTCGAGCAGTACTTC. It yields the protein CASGGAVEQYF.

V usage is TRBV25-1 and J usage is TRBJ2-7; TRBD2 matches at 7 bases. V was pared by 5 bases and J by 5 bases, with 15 bases of the junction left unmatched. Per the germline V gene, CDR1 is MGHDK and CDR2 is SYGVNS. The CDR3 loop spans 16 amino acids. CDR3 coding DNA: TGTGCCAGCAGTCTAGAAAAGGCGGGAGCCATGAACGAGCAGTACTTC. It translates to CASSLEKAGAMNEQYF.

This chain links TRBV5-1 with TRBJ2-1, with 7 nucleotides matching TRBD2. The CDR3 is 16 amino acids. From germline, CDR1 is SGHRS and CDR2 YFSETQ. The V gene end was trimmed by 1 base and the J gene end by 6 bases; junction bases not matched to a gene: 10. The DNA for the CDR3 is TGCGCCAGCAGCTTGTCTCGGGGGGAGACCGGCAATGAGCAGTTCTTC. Protein product: CASSLSRGETGNEQFF.

This sequence joins TRBV5-6 and TRBJ1-5; D uncertain. V was trimmed by 3 bases and J by 1 base, leaving 17 bases between them. Germline assignment: CDR1 SGHDT and CDR2 YYEEEE. The CDR3 runs to 17 residues. The CDR3 coding sequence is TGTGCCAGCAGCTCGGGGATAAGGCGTACGAGCAATCAGCCCCAGCATTTT. Its translation is CASSSGIRRTSNQPQHF. Full variable domain (rest looked up from reference TRBV5-6 and TRBJ1-5): DAGVTQSPTHLIKTRGQQVTLRCSPKSGHDTVSWYQQALGQGPQFIFQYYEEEERQRGNFPDRFSGHQFPNYSSELNVNALLLGDSALYLCASSSGIRRTSNQPQHFGDGTRLSIL.

The chain recombines TRBV29-1 with TRBJ2-5; 7 nucleotides align to TRBD2. Germline V lookup: CDR1 SQVTM, CDR2 ANQGSEA. The CDR3 has 14 residues. Trimming at V came to 4 bases and at J to 4 bases, leaving 9 bases not matched to a gene. CDR3 region: CSVVRGRGGETQYF. DNA for the CDR3: TGCAGCGTTGTACGCGGGAGAGGAGGAGAGACCCAGTACTTC. Supplemented by reference TRBV29-1 and TRBJ2-5, the full variable domain reads SAVISQKPSRDICQRGTSLTIQCQVDSQVTMMFWYRQQPGQSLTLIATANQGSEATYESGFVIDKFPISRPNLTFSTLTVSNMSPEDSSIYLCSVVRGRGGETQYFGPGTRLLVL.

V usage is TRBV11-2 and J usage is TRBJ2-2; the match to TRBD2 covers 7 bases. V was pared by 3 bases and J by 5 bases, with 9 bases of the junction left unmatched. Germline V CDR1 and CDR2: SGHAT, FQNNGV. The CDR3 contains 16 residues. The CDR3: CASSLPELATTGELFF. The CDR3, as DNA: TGTGCCAGCAGCTTGCCGGAACTAGCGACAACCGGGGAGCTGTTTTTT.

V gene TRBV28 combines with J gene TRBJ2-3; perhaps TRBD1 as D (5 bases). Germline lookup yields CDR1 MDHEN and CDR2 SYDVKM. CDR3 length: 16 residues. Trimming took off 3 bases at V and 0 bases at J, with 13 bases between the two ends. This CDR3 reads CASSFRGPSSTDTQYF. The CDR3, as DNA: TGTGCCAGCAGTTTTAGGGGTCCTTCGAGCACAGATACGCAGTATTTT.

This clone is medium-sized in the sample. The chain employs TRBV7-2 and TRBJ2-7; D unresolved. Trimming removed 0 bases at V and 3 bases at J, with 9 bases between. CDR1 is SGHTA and CDR2 is FQGNSA in the germline V gene. There are 14 residues in the CDR3. CDR3 sequence (DNA): TGTGCCAGCAGCTTAGCAGCGACGGGCTACGAGCAGTACTTC. It translates to CASSLAATGYEQYF.

V is TRBV5-1 and J is TRBJ2-7, with D maybe TRBD1 (5 bases). Germline V CDR1 and CDR2: SGHRS, YFSETQ. The CDR3 extends over 14 amino acids. V lost 0 bases and J 2 bases, leaving 9 bases between the germline ends. CDR3 DNA: TGCGCCAGCAGCTTGGAGCAGGGTACCTACGAGCAGTACTTC. Translating it yields CASSLEQGTYEQYF. The entire variable domain, with the rest obtained from reference TRBV5-1 and TRBJ2-7, is as follows: KAGVTQTPRYLIKTRGQQVTLSCSPISGHRSVSWYQQTPGQGLQFLFEYFSETQRNKGNFPGRFSGRQFSNSRSEMNVSTLELGDSALYLCASSLEQGTYEQYFGPGTRLTVT.

This chain links TRBV27 with TRBJ1-2; 9 bases agree with TRBD1. Germline trimming cut 7 bases from V and 6 bases from J; bases unmatched to any gene: 9. The CDR3 consists of 14 residues. Germline V gene data show CDR1 as MNHEY and CDR2 as SMNVEV (reference sequence). As DNA, the CDR3 is TGTGCCAGCACCACCGGGACAGGGAAGAATGGCTACACCTTC. Its translation is CASTTGTGKNGYTF.